These T cell receptor beta chains were read from a single sample in a study of blood T cell repertoires in COVID-19. Data came from immunoSEQ multiplex PCR; TCRdb stores just in-frame clones and leaves some out. The data show 150,000 to 170,000 clones, over 60% seen once. The sequenced sample was peripheral blood. These receptors were taken from a man older than 75 with acute or convalescent COVID-19. Both conserved end residues are part of each CDR3. The D gene is left open where the match is weak. For some rows the clone size is stated as once, few or many, or as a class when expanded; others skip it.

j_call: TRBJ2-5
cdr3_length: 14
d_call: TRBD1
v_call: TRBV5-6
clone_size: NA
cdr3_aa: CASRGSDRVETQYF
cdr3_nt: TGTGCCAGCAGGGGTTCTGACAGGGTCGAGACCCAGTACTTC

j_call: TRBJ2-7
cdr3_length: 17
d_call: NA
v_call: TRBV10-3
clone_size: once
cdr3_aa: CAISEIGGPSSSYEQYF
cdr3_nt: TGTGCCATCAGTGAGATCGGGGGGCCCTCTAGCTCCTACGAGCAGTACTTC

j_call: TRBJ2-5
cdr3_length: 12
d_call: NA
v_call: TRBV6-5
clone_size: NA
cdr3_aa: CAPKRRRETQYF
cdr3_nt: TGTGCCCCGAAGCGGAGGAGAGAGACCCAGTACTTC

j_call: TRBJ1-5
cdr3_length: 17
d_call: TRBD1
v_call: TRBV2
clone_size: NA
cdr3_aa: CASNPGQGTNPPPPQHF
cdr3_nt: TGTGCCAGCAACCCGGGACAGGGGACCAACCCCCCCCCACCCCAGCATTTT

j_call: TRBJ2-2
cdr3_length: 15
d_call: NA
v_call: TRBV13
clone_size: NA
cdr3_aa: CASSFTQGVTGELFF
cdr3_nt: TGTGCCAGCAGCTTCACACAGGGTGTCACCGGGGAGCTGTTTTTT

j_call: TRBJ1-5
cdr3_length: 12
d_call: NA
v_call: TRBV6-5
clone_size: NA
cdr3_aa: CARLDSNQPQHF
cdr3_nt: TGTGCCAGGTTAGATAGCAATCAGCCCCAGCATTTT

j_call: TRBJ2-2
cdr3_length: 15
d_call: TRBD2
v_call: TRBV6-2/TRBV6-3
clone_size: NA
cdr3_aa: CASSSTGLRTGELFF
cdr3_nt: TGTGCCAGCAGTTCAACGGGACTACGCACCGGGGAGCTGTTTTTT

j_call: TRBJ1-3
cdr3_length: 16
d_call: NA
v_call: TRBV10-3
clone_size: many
cdr3_aa: CAISESGGHSGNTIYF
cdr3_nt: TGTGCCATCAGTGAGTCCGGTGGGCACTCTGGAAACACCATATATTTT

j_call: TRBJ2-4
cdr3_length: 17
d_call: NA
v_call: TRBV27
clone_size: NA
cdr3_aa: CASSPSFGAAAKNIQYF
cdr3_nt: TGTGCCAGCAGTCCCTCGTTTGGGGCGGCAGCCAAAAACATTCAGTACTTC

j_call: TRBJ1-1
cdr3_length: 13
d_call: NA
v_call: TRBV7-3
clone_size: NA
cdr3_aa: CASSSGVNTEAFF
cdr3_nt: TGTGCCAGCAGCTCAGGGGTGAACACTGAAGCTTTCTTT

j_call: TRBJ1-6
cdr3_length: 13
d_call: NA
v_call: TRBV9
clone_size: once
cdr3_aa: CASSTGVNSPLHF
cdr3_nt: TGTGCCAGCAGCACCGGTGTTAATTCACCCCTCCACTTT

j_call: TRBJ2-5
cdr3_length: 17
d_call: NA
v_call: TRBV6-1
clone_size: NA
cdr3_aa: CASSEAWSGSFQETQYF
cdr3_nt: TGTGCCAGCAGTGAAGCTTGGTCAGGGTCCTTTCAAGAGACCCAGTACTTC

j_call: TRBJ1-1
cdr3_length: 12
d_call: TRBD1
v_call: TRBV28
clone_size: once
cdr3_aa: CASSSRTGGAFF
cdr3_nt: TGTGCCAGCAGCTCACGGACAGGGGGAGCTTTCTTT

j_call: TRBJ1-2
cdr3_length: 18
d_call: TRBD1
v_call: TRBV5-5
clone_size: few
cdr3_aa: CASSLVAVTGPSNYGYTF
cdr3_nt: TGTGCCAGCAGCTTGGTTGCAGTGACAGGGCCTTCTAACTATGGCTACACCTTC

j_call: TRBJ1-2
cdr3_length: 15
d_call: NA
v_call: TRBV6-5
clone_size: NA
cdr3_aa: CASNPQGSVANGYTF
cdr3_nt: TGTGCCAGCAACCCGCAGGGATCAGTCGCAAATGGCTACACCTTC

j_call: TRBJ2-2
cdr3_length: 15
d_call: TRBD2
v_call: TRBV7-2
clone_size: NA
cdr3_aa: CASSQVGLAPGELFF
cdr3_nt: TGTGCCAGCAGCCAGGTGGGACTAGCCCCCGGGGAGCTGTTTTTT

j_call: TRBJ2-2
cdr3_length: 18
d_call: NA
v_call: TRBV4-3
clone_size: NA
cdr3_aa: CASSPSLLAGRDTGELFF
cdr3_nt: TGCGCCAGCAGCCCGTCGCTTCTTGCGGGGCGAGACACCGGGGAGCTGTTTTTT

j_call: TRBJ2-1
cdr3_length: 18
d_call: TRBD2
v_call: TRBV9
clone_size: NA
cdr3_aa: CASSSVALAGGPYNEQFF
cdr3_nt: TGTGCCAGCAGCTCCGTAGCACTAGCGGGAGGGCCTTACAATGAGCAGTTCTTC

j_call: TRBJ1-1
cdr3_length: 14
d_call: TRBD1
v_call: TRBV6-5
clone_size: few
cdr3_aa: CASSRDRGQPEAFF
cdr3_nt: TGTGCCAGCAGTAGGGACAGGGGGCAACCTGAAGCTTTCTTT

j_call: TRBJ1-2
cdr3_length: 13
d_call: TRBD1
v_call: TRBV19
clone_size: once
cdr3_aa: CASSMDRAYGYTF
cdr3_nt: TGTGCCAGTAGTATGGACAGGGCCTATGGCTACACCTTC

j_call: TRBJ1-4
cdr3_length: 14
d_call: NA
v_call: TRBV9
clone_size: NA
cdr3_aa: CASSKQGWDEKLFF
cdr3_nt: TGTGCCAGCAGTAAACAGGGTTGGGATGAAAAACTGTTTTTT

j_call: TRBJ1-1
cdr3_length: 15
d_call: NA
v_call: TRBV6-1
clone_size: NA
cdr3_aa: CASSDQTGGLTEAFF
cdr3_nt: TGTGCCAGCAGTGATCAGACGGGGGGCCTAACTGAAGCTTTCTTT

j_call: TRBJ2-3
cdr3_length: 15
d_call: TRBD1
v_call: TRBV11-3
clone_size: NA
cdr3_aa: CASSSGQGVTDTQYF
cdr3_nt: TGTGCCAGCAGCTCGGGACAGGGGGTAACAGATACGCAGTATTTT

j_call: TRBJ1-2
cdr3_length: 13
d_call: NA
v_call: TRBV7-3
clone_size: NA
cdr3_aa: CASSLGGADGYTF
cdr3_nt: TGTGCCAGCAGCTTAGGGGGGGCGGATGGCTACACCTTC

j_call: TRBJ2-1
cdr3_length: 14
d_call: TRBD1
v_call: TRBV28
clone_size: NA
cdr3_aa: CASSPGQGLYEQFF
cdr3_nt: TGTGCCAGCAGCCCCGGACAGGGCCTCTATGAGCAGTTCTTC

j_call: TRBJ1-1
cdr3_length: 13
d_call: NA
v_call: TRBV7-2
clone_size: NA
cdr3_aa: CASSADRNTEAFF
cdr3_nt: TGTGCCAGCAGCGCGGACAGGAACACTGAAGCTTTCTTT

j_call: TRBJ1-1
cdr3_length: 16
d_call: TRBD1
v_call: TRBV7-3
clone_size: NA
cdr3_aa: CASSLTFRTGETEAFF
cdr3_nt: TGTGCCAGCAGCTTAACATTCAGGACAGGAGAAACTGAAGCTTTCTTT

j_call: TRBJ1-2
cdr3_length: 14
d_call: NA
v_call: TRBV2
clone_size: NA
cdr3_aa: CASSEADRFNGYTF
cdr3_nt: TGTGCCAGCAGTGAAGCCGACAGGTTTAATGGCTACACCTTC

j_call: TRBJ2-5
cdr3_length: 14
d_call: NA
v_call: TRBV5-6
clone_size: NA
cdr3_aa: CASSPGGVPETQYF
cdr3_nt: TGTGCCAGCAGCCCGGGGGGCGTCCCAGAGACCCAGTACTTC

j_call: TRBJ2-7
cdr3_length: 14
d_call: TRBD1
v_call: TRBV18
clone_size: once
cdr3_aa: CASSPGTGGYEQYF
cdr3_nt: TGTGCCAGCTCACCTGGGACAGGGGGTTACGAGCAGTACTTC

j_call: TRBJ2-7
cdr3_length: 16
d_call: TRBD2
v_call: TRBV5-1
clone_size: NA
cdr3_aa: CASSLDPAGGPNEQYF
cdr3_nt: TGCGCCAGCAGCTTGGATCCGGCGGGGGGGCCAAACGAGCAGTACTTC

j_call: TRBJ1-2
cdr3_length: 12
d_call: NA
v_call: TRBV28
clone_size: NA
cdr3_aa: CASSHDSSGYTF
cdr3_nt: TGTGCCAGCAGTCACGACAGTTCTGGCTACACCTTC

j_call: TRBJ1-6
cdr3_length: 16
d_call: TRBD1
v_call: TRBV9
clone_size: NA
cdr3_aa: CASSVEGTGGNSPLHF
cdr3_nt: TGTGCCAGCAGCGTAGAGGGAACAGGGGGTAATTCACCCCTCCACTTT

j_call: TRBJ2-3
cdr3_length: 14
d_call: TRBD1
v_call: TRBV5-1
clone_size: NA
cdr3_aa: CASGLTGGPDTQYF
cdr3_nt: TGCGCCAGCGGCCTGACAGGGGGTCCAGATACGCAGTATTTT

j_call: TRBJ1-5
cdr3_length: 15
d_call: NA
v_call: TRBV30
clone_size: NA
cdr3_aa: CAWSYGGGRNQPQHF
cdr3_nt: TGTGCCTGGAGTTACGGGGGGGGACGAAATCAGCCCCAGCATTTT

j_call: TRBJ1-2
cdr3_length: 13
d_call: TRBD1
v_call: TRBV6-6
clone_size: NA
cdr3_aa: CASSPDRRYGYTF
cdr3_nt: TGTGCCAGCAGTCCGGACAGGCGATATGGCTACACCTTC

j_call: TRBJ1-2
cdr3_length: 16
d_call: TRBD1
v_call: TRBV28
clone_size: NA
cdr3_aa: CASGPGWRQGLYGYTF
cdr3_nt: TGTGCCAGCGGTCCCGGTTGGAGACAGGGGCTATATGGCTACACCTTC

j_call: TRBJ2-3
cdr3_length: 15
d_call: NA
v_call: TRBV5-1
clone_size: NA
cdr3_aa: CASSLAGSGTDTQYF
cdr3_nt: TGCGCCAGCAGCTTGGCGGGATCCGGCACAGATACGCAGTATTTT

j_call: TRBJ1-1
cdr3_length: 14
d_call: NA
v_call: TRBV7-2
clone_size: few
cdr3_aa: CASSLDAAYGEAFF
cdr3_nt: TGTGCCAGCAGCTTAGATGCCGCGTATGGTGAAGCTTTCTTT

j_call: TRBJ2-5
cdr3_length: 13
d_call: TRBD2
v_call: TRBV18
clone_size: NA
cdr3_aa: CASSLTSGQTQYF
cdr3_nt: TGTGCCAGCTCACTGACTAGCGGGCAGACCCAGTACTTC

j_call: TRBJ1-4
cdr3_length: 14
d_call: NA
v_call: TRBV7-9
clone_size: NA
cdr3_aa: CASSSQGADQKLFF
cdr3_nt: TGTGCCAGCAGCAGCCAAGGGGCCGACCAAAAACTGTTTTTT

j_call: TRBJ2-5
cdr3_length: 14
d_call: NA
v_call: TRBV15
clone_size: NA
cdr3_aa: CATSRDRGQETQYF
cdr3_nt: TGTGCCACCAGCCGGGATCGGGGCCAAGAGACCCAGTACTTC

j_call: TRBJ2-3
cdr3_length: 16
d_call: TRBD2
v_call: TRBV2
clone_size: NA
cdr3_aa: CASRPGTSGFTDTQYF
cdr3_nt: TGTGCCAGCAGGCCCGGGACTAGCGGATTTACAGATACGCAGTATTTT

j_call: TRBJ2-3
cdr3_length: 13
d_call: TRBD2
v_call: TRBV30
clone_size: NA
cdr3_aa: CASTSGRGDTQYF
cdr3_nt: TGTGCCTCAACTAGCGGGCGGGGAGATACGCAGTATTTT

j_call: TRBJ1-2
cdr3_length: 14
d_call: NA
v_call: TRBV18
clone_size: once
cdr3_aa: CASSPPGPNYGYTF
cdr3_nt: TGTGCCAGCTCACCACCGGGCCCGAACTATGGCTACACCTTC

j_call: TRBJ1-5
cdr3_length: 14
d_call: NA
v_call: TRBV2
clone_size: NA
cdr3_aa: CASSVFGGAQPQHF
cdr3_nt: TGTGCCAGCAGTGTATTTGGGGGGGCTCAGCCCCAGCATTTT

j_call: TRBJ2-1
cdr3_length: 13
d_call: NA
v_call: TRBV11-3
clone_size: NA
cdr3_aa: CASSLGQNNEQFF
cdr3_nt: TGTGCCAGCAGCTTGGGGCAGAACAATGAGCAGTTCTTC

j_call: TRBJ1-1
cdr3_length: 16
d_call: NA
v_call: TRBV7-6
clone_size: NA
cdr3_aa: CASSLAEGQSDTEAFF
cdr3_nt: TGTGCCAGCAGCTTAGCGGAAGGACAGTCCGACACTGAAGCTTTCTTT

j_call: TRBJ2-7
cdr3_length: 16
d_call: NA
v_call: TRBV6-5
clone_size: once
cdr3_aa: CASSYSRGRGSYEQYF
cdr3_nt: TGTGCCAGCAGTTACTCTCGCGGACGGGGCTCCTACGAGCAGTACTTC

j_call: TRBJ1-2
cdr3_length: 14
d_call: TRBD1
v_call: TRBV5-1
clone_size: NA
cdr3_aa: CASSMGQANYGYTF
cdr3_nt: TGCGCCAGCAGCATGGGACAGGCTAACTATGGCTACACCTTC

j_call: TRBJ1-1
cdr3_length: 14
d_call: NA
v_call: TRBV7-2
clone_size: NA
cdr3_aa: CASGEGQPFAEAFF
cdr3_nt: TGTGCCAGCGGAGAAGGACAGCCTTTCGCTGAAGCTTTCTTT

j_call: TRBJ2-1
cdr3_length: 16
d_call: TRBD1
v_call: TRBV29-1
clone_size: NA
cdr3_aa: CSVVVSGTGMGNEQFF
cdr3_nt: TGCAGCGTTGTGGTCTCCGGGACAGGGATGGGCAATGAGCAGTTCTTC

j_call: TRBJ2-1
cdr3_length: 15
d_call: NA
v_call: TRBV7-8
clone_size: few
cdr3_aa: CASSLVTGGGNEQFF
cdr3_nt: TGTGCCAGCAGCTTAGTGACCGGCGGTGGGAATGAGCAGTTCTTC

j_call: TRBJ1-1
cdr3_length: 14
d_call: TRBD1
v_call: TRBV9
clone_size: NA
cdr3_aa: CASGEGQGATEAFF
cdr3_nt: TGTGCCAGCGGGGAAGGACAGGGGGCGACTGAAGCTTTCTTT

j_call: TRBJ2-3
cdr3_length: 15
d_call: TRBD2
v_call: TRBV6-5
clone_size: NA
cdr3_aa: CASSVVLAGTDTQYF
cdr3_nt: TGTGCCAGCAGCGTAGTCCTAGCGGGGACAGATACGCAGTATTTT

j_call: TRBJ2-1
cdr3_length: 16
d_call: TRBD2
v_call: TRBV5-1
clone_size: few
cdr3_aa: CASRDLSGAYYNEQFF
cdr3_nt: TGCGCCAGCAGAGACTTAAGCGGGGCCTACTACAATGAGCAGTTCTTC

j_call: TRBJ2-5
cdr3_length: 15
d_call: NA
v_call: TRBV10-1
clone_size: NA
cdr3_aa: CASSESGFLKETQYF
cdr3_nt: TGCGCCAGCAGTGAGTCGGGCTTCTTAAAAGAGACCCAGTACTTC